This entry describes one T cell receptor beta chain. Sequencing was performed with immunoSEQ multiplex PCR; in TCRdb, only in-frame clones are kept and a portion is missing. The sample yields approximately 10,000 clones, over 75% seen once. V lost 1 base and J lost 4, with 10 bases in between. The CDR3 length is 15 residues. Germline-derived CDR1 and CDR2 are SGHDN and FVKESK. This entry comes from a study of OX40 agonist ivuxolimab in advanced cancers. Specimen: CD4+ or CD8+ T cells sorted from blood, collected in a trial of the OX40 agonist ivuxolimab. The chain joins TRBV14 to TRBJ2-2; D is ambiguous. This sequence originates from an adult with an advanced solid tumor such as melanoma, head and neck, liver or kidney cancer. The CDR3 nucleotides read TGTGCCAGCAGCCAAGCCGGGCTGGGCACCGGGGAGCTGTTTTTT. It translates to CASSQAGLGTGELFF.